These 19 T cell receptor beta chains were sequenced from one sample in a study of T cell repertoires in cytomegalovirus infection. For these receptors, no antigen is known. TCRdb re-analysed the reads in MiXCR, keeping a single row per CDR3 protein. The sample consists of fewer than 900,000 distinct CDR3 sequences, almost 30% of them appearing once. Specimen: cultured CD8+ T cells from PBMCs, collected from culture after CMV antigen stimulation. Receptor source: a human donor in good health (CMV status not recorded). Some clones in this sample may be carry-over from other donors' samples.

This clonotype was counted ten times or more. The rearrangement joins TRBV7-6 to TRBJ2-1, with TRBD2 identical over 12 bases. This CDR3 has 18 amino acids. From germline, CDR1 is SGHVS and CDR2 FNYEAQ. The junction had 11 bases not matched to a gene; V was cut back by 6 bases and J by 2 bases. CDR3 protein: CASRPFRTSGVTYNEQFF. The DNA of the CDR3 is TGTGCCAGCAGACCCTTTAGGACTAGCGGGGTAACCTACAATGAGCAGTTCTTC.

There are many counts of this clonotype. The chain has TRBV7-6 and TRBJ2-1; possibly TRBD1 or TRBD2 for D (5 bases each). Per germline, CDR1 SGHVS and CDR2 FNYEAQ. This CDR3 is built from 15 residues. Trimming cost V 5 bases and J 6 bases, with 17 bases left between them. In DNA form, the CDR3 reads TGTGCCAGCAGCCGTCCCCAGGGACCGGCCAATGAGCAGTTCTTC. Its translation: CASSRPQGPANEQFF.

The rearrangement links TRBV11-3 to TRBJ1-1; D may be TRBD1 (5 bases). The ends were cut back, 5 bases at V and 4 bases at J, with 11 bases in the middle. The length of the CDR3 is 13 residues. Germline V gene lookup returns CDR1 SGHNT and CDR2 YENEEA. This CDR3 reads CASSRGETTEAFF. CDR3 DNA: TGTGCCAGCAGCCGGGGGGAAACCACTGAAGCTTTCTTT.

This clonotype has a handful of counts. The chain combines TRBV15 with TRBJ2-6; D gene ambiguous. The length of the CDR3 is 15 residues. V shed 1 base and J shed 3 bases, with 7 bases lying between them. In germline, CDR1 is LNHNV, CDR2 YYDKDF (reference sequence). CDR3 in amino acids: CATSRAVGGANVLTF. The CDR3 region has the DNA TGTGCCACCAGCAGAGCCGTGGGTGGGGCCAACGTCCTGACTTTC.

This clonotype showed up many times. This sequence joins TRBV7-2 and TRBJ2-7; no reliable D call. This CDR3 spans 14 amino acids. Germline values: CDR1 SGHTA, CDR2 FQGNSA. Trimming left V 2 bases short and J 0 bases short, with 8 bases between. CDR3 coding DNA: TGTGCCAGCAGCTTAAACAGAATCTCCTACGAGCAGTACGTC. Residues: CASSLNRISYEQYV.

The rearrangement joins TRBV5-5 to TRBJ2-7, with TRBD2 identical over 7 bases. Germline V CDR1 and CDR2: SGHKS, YYEKEE (reference sequence). CDR3 length: 14 residues. Losses at the gene ends were 1 base for V and 3 bases for J; bases not matched to a gene: 4. The DNA of the CDR3 is TGTGCCAGCAGCTTGTCCTGGGGGGGCTACGAGCAGTACGTC. It is translated as CASSLSWGGYEQYV.

The chain couples TRBV7-9 to TRBJ2-5; a possible D gene is TRBD1 (6 bases). V gave up 5 bases and J gave up 1 base, with 14 bases separating them. Germline CDR1 reads SEHNR; CDR2 reads FQNEAQ (reference sequence). The CDR3 is 15 residues long. In DNA form, the CDR3 reads TGTGCCAGCAGCAGCCGTGAGACAGGCCAAGAGACCCAGTACTTC. Protein product: CASSSRETGQETQYF.

The chain couples TRBV5-6 to TRBJ2-5; 8 bases fit TRBD2. J lost 0 bases, V lost 4 bases, and 8 bases had no gene match. The CDR3 has 16 residues. Germline V gene lookup returns CDR1 SGHDT and CDR2 YYEEEE. The chain's CDR3 is CASSVPGLDYQETQYF. CDR3 nucleotides: TGTGCCAGCAGCGTTCCGGGACTAGACTACCAAGAGACCCAGTACTTC.

This clonotype was counted only a few times. The chain couples TRBV6-2 or TRBV6-3 to TRBJ1-5, with D unclear. The V gene's germline CDR1 is MNHEY and CDR2 SVGEGT. The CDR3 consists of 13 residues. V was cut by 6 bases and J by 5 bases, with 11 bases left in between. CDR3 sequence reads: CASRHRGHQPQHF. In DNA, the CDR3 is TGTGCCAGCAGACACAGAGGCCATCAGCCCCAGCATTTT.

This clonotype was recorded a few times. The J gene is TRBJ1-5, the V gene TRBV20-1, with no clear D. V was shortened by 6 bases and J by 0 bases, with 15 bases between the two germline ends. The CDR3 runs 15 residues. Germline V CDR1 and CDR2: DFQATT, SNEGSKA (reference sequence). This CDR3 is CSASGSLYSNQPQHF. For the CDR3, the DNA is TGCAGTGCGAGTGGGTCCCTCTATAGCAATCAGCCCCAGCATTTT.

This chain connects TRBV2 to TRBJ1-2; D remains unclear. CDR1 and CDR2 from the germline V gene are SNHLY and FYNNEI. The CDR3 has 15 amino acids. V was pared by 1 base and J by 5 bases, with 14 bases between. The CDR3, as DNA: TGTGCCAGCAGTGAAGTTAGGTCAGGAGTGTATGGCTACACCTTC. It translates to CASSEVRSGVYGYTF.

The V and J genes are TRBV9 and TRBJ2-3; 9 positions agree with TRBD2. J gave up 0 bases and V 4 bases, and 6 bases lay outside the gene matches. This CDR3 is 16 amino acids long. CDR1 is SGDLS and CDR2 is YYNGEE in the germline V gene. The CDR3 region is CASSIYGLASTDTQYF. The CDR3, as DNA: TGTGCCAGCAGCATCTACGGACTAGCGAGCACAGATACGCAGTATTTT.

This clonotype has only one observation. The chain has TRBV14 and TRBJ2-1; a weak D match, TRBD2 (5 bases). This CDR3 has 17 residues. Germline lookup yields CDR1 SGHDN and CDR2 FVKESK. V was clipped by 4 bases and J by 3 bases, with 19 bases between them. The CDR3: CASSPDHSRDSYNEQFF. The CDR3 DNA is TGTGCCAGCAGCCCGGACCATTCTCGGGATAGCTACAATGAGCAGTTCTTC.

The chain employs TRBV7-9 and TRBJ1-1; D remains unclear. Germline CDR1 reads SEHNR; CDR2 reads FQNEAQ (reference sequence). This CDR3 has 14 amino acids. V lost 3 bases to trimming and J lost 11 bases, with 19 bases between them. CDR3 in amino acids: CASSFPAKTLDAFF. The CDR3 nucleotides read TGTGCCAGCAGCTTCCCCGCCAAAACCCTTGATGCTTTCTTT.

The chain combines TRBV20-1 with TRBJ1-5, with D hard to call. The CDR3 length is 18 residues. Germline V lookup: CDR1 DFQATT, CDR2 SNEGSKA (reference sequence). V was pared by 1 base and J by 4 bases, with 23 bases between. CDR3 DNA sequence: TGCAGTGCTAGAGTACTAGGAATAATTCCATCCCCTAATCAGCCCCAGCATTTT. This gives the protein CSARVLGIIPSPNQPQHF.

The chain links TRBV28 to TRBJ1-4, with D possibly matching TRBD1 (6 bases). V shed 5 bases and J shed 8 bases, with 12 bases lying between them. Germline V lookup: CDR1 MDHEN, CDR2 SYDVKM. The CDR3 sequence is 13 residues long. The CDR3 sequence: CASSHRVGEKLFF. The CDR3 DNA reads as TGTGCCAGCAGTCACAGGGTCGGGGAAAAACTGTTTTTT.

The chain carries TRBV4-1 and TRBJ2-1; D possibly corresponds to TRBD1 (6 bases). This CDR3 has 16 amino acids. In germline, CDR1 is MGHRA, CDR2 YSYEKL. V was trimmed by 6 bases and J by 3 bases, leaving 18 bases between them. The CDR3 DNA sequence: TGCGCCAGCAGTTCAAGCCAGGGGACATTCTACAATGAGCAGTTCTTC. Translated: CASSSSQGTFYNEQFF.

This sequence joins TRBV10-3 and TRBJ2-5, with D perhaps matching TRBD1 (5 bases). CDR3 length: 14 amino acids. Deletions cut 8 bases from V and 4 bases from J, with 17 bases between. The germline V gene encodes CDR1 ENHRY and CDR2 SYGVKD. The CDR3 DNA reads as TGTGCCATCCAGTCGGACACAGCTCTAGAGACCCAGTACTTC. As protein: CAIQSDTALETQYF.

CDR3 protein: CASSGTGPSPGELFF. The DNA for the CDR3 is TGTGCCAGTAGTGGCACAGGGCCCTCCCCCGGGGAGCTGTTTTTT. The chain combines TRBV19 with TRBJ2-2, with D perhaps TRBD1 (6 bases). Per the germline V gene, CDR1 is LNHDA and CDR2 is SQIVND (reference sequence). The CDR3 is 15 amino acids. V was clipped by 5 bases and J by 6 bases, with 16 bases between them.